This T cell receptor beta chain is drawn from a study of blood T cell repertoires in COVID-19. Trimming shortened V by 4 bases and J by 2 bases, and 13 bases separated the two germline ends. Germline CDR1 SGDLS, CDR2 YYNGEE. This CDR3 contains 14 residues. Libraries were prepared by immunoSEQ multiplex PCR; TCRdb keeps only in-frame clonotypes and omits some of them. The data show hundreds of thousands of clones, under 95% seen once. This clone has only one observation. The TCR was taken from a woman aged 18-29 years who had recovered from COVID-19. Sequencing was performed on peripheral blood. This chain uses TRBV9 with TRBJ2-7, with D unclear. The CDR3 coding sequence is TGTGCCAGCAGCCCTAACGATACCCCCTACGAGCAGTACGTC. It specifies CASSPNDTPYEQYV.